The 19 T cell receptor beta chains in this list originate from one sample, sequenced in a study of vaccination and CD4 T cells after COVID-19. These receptors' targets are unknown. The Oncomine TCR Beta short-read assay was what sequenced the DNA obtained from cultured CD4+ T cells. TCRdb used MiXCR to reprocess the PCR reads, holding one entry per CDR3 protein. The table has some 18,000 distinct CDR3 sequences, around half seen once. Treatment indicated: approximately 10-day PBMC culture with coronavirus spike peptide pools or control peptides (ViraFEST assay). The material was CD4+ T cells from blood, cultured in vitro, obtained after SARS-CoV-2 vaccination. These receptors originate from a human donor who had recovered from COVID-19.

The chain is built from TRBV10-3 and TRBJ1-2, with D hard to call. The CDR3 is 13 residues long. Germline-derived CDR1 and CDR2 are ENHRY and SYGVKD. Trimming shortened V by 4 bases and J by 8 bases, and 14 bases separated the two germline ends. For the CDR3, the DNA is TGTGCCATCAGTGCCGGAACCGGCGAAGGCTACACCTTC. This translates into CAISAGTGEGYTF.

The chain combines TRBV19 with TRBJ1-1; D is perhaps TRBD1 (5 bases). V lost 1 base, J lost 5 bases, and 20 bases lay in between. The germline V gene encodes CDR1 LNHDA and CDR2 SQIVND (reference sequence). There are 17 residues in the CDR3. The CDR3 is CASSIGRGRLGRTEAFF. CDR3 nucleotide sequence: TGTGCCAGTAGTATAGGTAGGGGCAGGCTAGGAAGGACTGAAGCTTTCTTT.

The chain joins TRBV5-4 to TRBJ2-5, with a tentative D call TRBD2 (5 bases). The CDR3 runs to 13 residues. Germline loops: CDR1 SGHNT, CDR2 YYREEE (reference sequence). Trimming shortened V by 9 bases and J by 3 bases, and 15 bases separated the two germline ends. CDR3 protein: CAIPGSREETQYF. The DNA of the CDR3 is TGTGCCATCCCGGGGTCGCGGGAAGAGACCCAGTACTTC.

This chain links TRBV11-3 with TRBJ2-7, with D perhaps matching TRBD2 (5 bases). V lost 2 bases to trimming and J lost 3 bases, with 11 bases between them. The CDR3 loop spans 14 amino acids. CDR1 and CDR2 (germline): SGHNT, YENEEA. DNA of the CDR3: TGTGCCAGCAGCTTATTCGGGGATAGCTACGAGCAGTACTTC. As protein: CASSLFGDSYEQYF.

By share of the sample, this clonotype is medium-sized. J is TRBJ1-1 and V is TRBV19; 12 positions match TRBD1. The CDR3 length is 14 residues. Germline lookup yields CDR1 LNHDA and CDR2 SQIVND (reference sequence). The V gene end was trimmed by 7 bases and the J gene end by 5 bases; junction bases not matched to a gene: 5. CDR3 in DNA: TGTGCCAGTACCAGGGACAGGGGGCAAACTGAAGCTTTCTTT. It yields the protein CASTRDRGQTEAFF.

This clonotype came up a few times. This chain joins TRBV7-2 and TRBJ2-1, with a weak D call TRBD1 (6 bases). This CDR3 is built from 15 residues. Trimming took off 1 base at V and 6 bases at J, with 13 bases between the two ends. The germline CDR1 and CDR2 sequences are SGHTA and FQGNSA. CDR3 sequence reads: CASSLDGQPINEQFF. CDR3 in DNA: TGTGCCAGCAGCTTAGACGGACAGCCCATCAATGAGCAGTTCTTC. Based on the CDR3 plus reference TRBV7-2 and TRBJ2-1, the full variable domain is GAGVSQSPSNKVTEKGKDVELRCDPISGHTALYWYRQSLGQGLEFLIYFQGNSAPDKSGLPSDRFSAERTGGSVSTLTIQRTQQEDSAVYLCASSLDGQPINEQFFGPGTRLTVL.

The chain links TRBV7-8 to TRBJ2-5; no reliable D call. Germline-derived CDR1 and CDR2 are SGHVS and FQNEAQ. This CDR3 spans 19 amino acids. The V end was cut by 0 bases, the J end by 2 bases, with 22 bases between. In nucleotides, the CDR3 is TGTGCCAGCAGCTTAGCGCGGAGCACGATGACCCGAGTTCAAGAGACCCAGTACTTC. Residues: CASSLARSTMTRVQETQYF.

The chain is built from TRBV7-9 and TRBJ2-6; 12 bases map to TRBD1. This CDR3 contains 17 residues. Germline CDR1 reads SEHNR; CDR2 reads FQNEAQ (reference sequence). J lost 3 bases, V lost 6 bases, and 6 bases had no gene match. Written as DNA, the CDR3 is TGTGCCAGCAGGCCGGGACAGGGGGCTGGTGGGGCCAACGTCCTGACTTTC. Its protein is CASRPGQGAGGANVLTF.

This clonotype occurred a few times. This chain connects TRBV7-8 to TRBJ1-1, with D possibly TRBD1 on 5 matching bases. The length of the CDR3 is 15 residues. The V gene lost 5 bases and the J gene lost 1 base, with 14 bases spanning the gap. Germline loops: CDR1 SGHVS, CDR2 FQNEAQ. The CDR3 loop is CASSPREGPNTEAFF. CDR3 coding DNA: TGTGCCAGCAGCCCTAGGGAGGGGCCGAACACTGAAGCTTTCTTT. Full variable domain (missing parts from reference TRBV7-8 and TRBJ1-1): GAGVSQSPRYKVAKRGQDVALRCDPISGHVSLFWYQQALGQGPEFLTYFQNEAQLDKSGLPSDRFFAERPEGSVSTLKIQRTQQEDSAVYLCASSPREGPNTEAFFGQGTRLTVV.

The genes are TRBV27 and TRBJ2-5; 7 bases are a match to TRBD1. The CDR3 consists of 15 residues. The V gene end was trimmed by 6 bases and the J gene end by 5 bases; junction bases not matched to a gene: 12. The germline CDR1 and CDR2 sequences are MNHEY and SMNVEV (reference sequence). DNA for the CDR3: TGTGCCAGCAGAAGGAATGACAGGGCCACGGAGACCCAGTACTTC. Amino acids: CASRRNDRATETQYF.

The chain recombines TRBV6-1 with TRBJ2-1, with 8 bases aligning to TRBD1. Trimming took 6 bases from V and 5 from J; bases not matched to a gene: 6. The CDR3 length is 14 residues. CDR1 is MNHNS, CDR2 SASEGT, per germline. CDR3 DNA: TGTGCCAGCAGCCCGACAGGGGCCAACAATGAGCAGTTCTTC. This encodes CASSPTGANNEQFF.

The rearrangement uses TRBV20-1 and TRBJ1-1; D is uncertain. This CDR3 has 15 residues. V lost 1 base and J lost 1, with 13 bases in between. Germline V CDR1 and CDR2: DFQATT, SNEGSKA (reference sequence). The DNA for the CDR3 is TGCAGTGCTAGAGTTTACAGACTCCAGAACACTGAAGCTTTCTTT. Translation gives CSARVYRLQNTEAFF.

This clonotype has more than one count but fewer than ten. The chain links TRBV20-1 to TRBJ2-7; 8 bases align to TRBD2. The V and J ends lost 1 base and 6 bases, in that order; junction bases with no gene match: 11. This CDR3 has 15 residues. Germline lookup yields CDR1 DFQATT and CDR2 SNEGSKA (reference sequence). CDR3 nucleotides: TGCAGTGCTAGAGGCCGTGGAGCGGGAGACCCCGAGCAGTACTTC. Protein sequence: CSARGRGAGDPEQYF.

The V call is TRBV7-9, the J call TRBJ2-3, with 10 bases matching TRBD2. Per germline, CDR1 SEHNR and CDR2 FQNEAQ (reference sequence). The length of the CDR3 is 17 residues. V shed 5 bases and J 3 bases; nucleotides not matched to a gene: 11. CDR3 amino acids: CASSILSGLAKTDTQYF. The DNA of the CDR3 is TGTGCCAGCAGCATCCTCTCGGGACTAGCGAAAACAGATACGCAGTATTTT.

CDR3 amino acids: CASSAGRGASYGYTF. The CDR3 nucleotides read TGTGCCAGCAGTGCAGGCAGGGGGGCTTCCTATGGCTACACCTTC. The V gene is TRBV2, the J gene TRBJ1-2; 7 bases align to TRBD1. V lost 4 bases, J lost 4 bases, and 9 bases stayed unmatched. Germline V gene data show CDR1 as SNHLY and CDR2 as FYNNEI. The length of the CDR3 is 15 residues.

The CDR3 region has the DNA TGTGCCAGCAGTTTAAGACAGGGGGCCTATGGCTACACCTTC. Amino acids: CASSLRQGAYGYTF. The gene calls are TRBV28 and TRBJ1-2; TRBD1 aligns across 10 bases. Trimming removed 2 bases from V and 4 bases from J; junction bases left unmatched: 1. The CDR3 runs to 14 residues. Per the germline V gene, CDR1 is MDHEN and CDR2 is SYDVKM.

This chain connects TRBV5-6 to TRBJ2-7; 7 bases agree with TRBD1. The CDR3 is 15 amino acids. CDR1 and CDR2 (germline): SGHDT, YYEEEE. Trimming at V came to 0 bases and at J to 3 bases, leaving 6 bases not matched to a gene. The CDR3 is CASSLVVGQIYEQYF. As DNA, the CDR3 is TGTGCCAGCAGCTTGGTTGTGGGACAGATCTACGAGCAGTACTTC.

This clonotype was counted once. The V gene is TRBV12-3 or TRBV12-4, the J gene TRBJ1-2, with D possibly being TRBD1 (5 bases). Between the trimmed V and J ends, which lost 6 bases and 7 bases, there was a span of 15 bases. CDR3 length: 13 amino acids. In DNA, the CDR3 is TGTGCCAGCAGGCGCACTAAGGGGTCTGGCTACACCTTC. This gives the protein CASRRTKGSGYTF.

V is TRBV19 and J is TRBJ1-1, with D tentatively TRBD1 (6 bases). This CDR3 contains 17 residues. The germline gives CDR1 LNHDA, CDR2 SQIVND (reference sequence). The germline V and J ends were trimmed by 8 bases and 0 bases, with 22 bases remaining between them. CDR3 in amino acids: CASQTGNGPTVNTEAFF. The CDR3 coding sequence is TGTGCCAGTCAGACAGGCAATGGGCCGACCGTGAACACTGAAGCTTTCTTT.